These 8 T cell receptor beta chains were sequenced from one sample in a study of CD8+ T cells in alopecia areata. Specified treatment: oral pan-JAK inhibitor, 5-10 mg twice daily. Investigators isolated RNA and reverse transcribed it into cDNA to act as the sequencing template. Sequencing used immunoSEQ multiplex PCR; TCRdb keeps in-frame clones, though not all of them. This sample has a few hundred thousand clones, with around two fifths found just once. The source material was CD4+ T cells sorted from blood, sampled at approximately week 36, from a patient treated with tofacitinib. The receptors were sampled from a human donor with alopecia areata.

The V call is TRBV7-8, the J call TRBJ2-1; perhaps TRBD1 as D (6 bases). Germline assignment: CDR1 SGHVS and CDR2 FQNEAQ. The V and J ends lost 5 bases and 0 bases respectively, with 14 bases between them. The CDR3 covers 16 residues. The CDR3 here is CASSLPGQSSYNEQFF. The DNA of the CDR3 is TGTGCCAGCAGCCTACCGGGACAAAGCTCCTACAATGAGCAGTTCTTC.

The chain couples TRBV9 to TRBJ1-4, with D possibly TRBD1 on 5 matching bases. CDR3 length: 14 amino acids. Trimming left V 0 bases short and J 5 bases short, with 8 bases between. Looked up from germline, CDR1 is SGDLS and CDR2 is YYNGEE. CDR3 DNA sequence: TGTGCCAGCAGCGTAGAGGGGTGGAATGAAAAACTGTTTTTT. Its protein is CASSVEGWNEKLFF.

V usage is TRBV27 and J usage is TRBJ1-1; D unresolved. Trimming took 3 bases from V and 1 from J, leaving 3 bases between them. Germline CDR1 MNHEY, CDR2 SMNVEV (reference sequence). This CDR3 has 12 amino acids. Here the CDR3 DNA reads TGTGCCAGCAGTTTCGGGAACACTGAAGCTTTCTTT. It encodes CASSFGNTEAFF.

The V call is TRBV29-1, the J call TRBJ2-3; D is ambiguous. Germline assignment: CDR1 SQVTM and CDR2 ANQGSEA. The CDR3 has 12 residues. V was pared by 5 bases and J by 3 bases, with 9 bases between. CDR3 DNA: TGCAGCGTTTTTTTGCGGACAGATACGCAGTATTTT. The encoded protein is CSVFLRTDTQYF.

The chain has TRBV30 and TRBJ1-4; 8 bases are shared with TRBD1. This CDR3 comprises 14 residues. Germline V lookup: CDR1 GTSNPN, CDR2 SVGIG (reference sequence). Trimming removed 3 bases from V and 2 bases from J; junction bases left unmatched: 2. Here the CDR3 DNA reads TGTGCCTGGAGCCACAGGGGGACTAATGAAAAACTGTTTTTT. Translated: CAWSHRGTNEKLFF.

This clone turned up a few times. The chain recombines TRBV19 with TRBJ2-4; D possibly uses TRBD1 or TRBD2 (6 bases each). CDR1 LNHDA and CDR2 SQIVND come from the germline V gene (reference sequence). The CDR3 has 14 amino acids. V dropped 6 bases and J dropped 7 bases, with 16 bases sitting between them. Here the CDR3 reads CASRPLGGTNIQYF. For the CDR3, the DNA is TGTGCCAGTAGGCCCCTCGGGGGCACGAACATTCAGTACTTC.

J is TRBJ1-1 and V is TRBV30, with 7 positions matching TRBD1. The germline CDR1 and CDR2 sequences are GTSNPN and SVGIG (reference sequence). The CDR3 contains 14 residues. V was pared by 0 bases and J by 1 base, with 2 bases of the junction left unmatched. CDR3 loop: CAWSVGQPNTEAFF. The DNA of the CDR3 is TGTGCCTGGAGTGTGGGACAGCCGAACACTGAAGCTTTCTTT.

The CDR3 protein is CASSSMTSTPIYEQYF. The CDR3 bases are TGTGCCAGCAGTTCGATGACTAGTACCCCAATCTACGAGCAGTACTTC. The genes are TRBV6-6 and TRBJ2-7; tentatively, D is TRBD2 (6 bases). The germline V gene has CDR1 MNHNY and CDR2 SVGAGI (reference sequence). This CDR3 region has 16 residues. V lost 4 bases to trimming and J lost 3 bases, with 19 bases between them.